The 2 T cell receptor beta chains presented below share a single source sample, sequenced in a study of CD8 T cells in ankylosing spondylitis. TCRdb called the 5' RACE reads again in MiXCR, with one record for every CDR3 protein. Of about 150,000 distinct CDR3 sequences in the sample, around 42% are singletons; the top ten hold approximately 16%. Material for sequencing was synovial fluid, either unsorted or a sorted T cell fraction (not recorded which). These receptors all stem from a male donor with ankylosing spondylitis.

This sequence joins TRBV5-1 and TRBJ1-2; 7 nucleotides agree with TRBD1. Losses at the gene ends were 7 bases for V and 5 bases for J; bases not matched to a gene: 11. The length of the CDR3 is 14 residues. Germline lookup yields CDR1 SGHRS and CDR2 YFSETQ. The CDR3 coding sequence is TGCGCCAGCGCTCGACAGGGCTACCTATATGGCTACACCTTC. Translation: CASARQGYLYGYTF.

In its sample, this clonotype was seen a few times. This chain joins TRBV19 and TRBJ2-1, with TRBD1 identical over 7 bases. Trimming took 2 bases from V and 3 from J; bases not matched to a gene: 10. The V gene's germline CDR1 is LNHDA and CDR2 SQIVND (reference sequence). The CDR3 contains 17 residues. The CDR3 DNA follows: TGTGCCAGTAGTATAAGGGACAGCTCCACCGGCTACAATGAGCAGTTCTTC. The encoded protein is CASSIRDSSTGYNEQFF.